The rows below give T cell receptor beta chains drawn from one sample of a study of blood T cell repertoires in COVID-19. The assay was immunoSEQ multiplex PCR, and TCRdb's table has in-frame clones only and misses some. The table records approximately 210,000 clones, roughly 80% of them present only once. Sequenced sample: peripheral blood. The receptor source for this set is a woman aged 70-85 years with active or convalescent COVID-19. The CDR3 runs from the conserved cysteine through the conserved F or W. Fields, in order: V gene, clone size, J gene, D gene, CDR3 DNA, CDR3 protein. A D gene is named only where the DNA matches it firmly. Size tells how often a clone was seen (once, few, many) or the class of an expanded clone, and some rows leave it out.

TRBV14,.,TRBJ1-1,.,TGTGCCAGCAGCCAAAGGACAGCAAACACTGAAGCTTTCTTT,CASSQRTANTEAFF
TRBV6-1,.,TRBJ2-1,.,TGTGCCAGCAGTGAAGCGCGGGCCTACCGAGAGCAGTTCTTC,CASSEARAYREQFF
TRBV21-1,.,TRBJ1-5,.,TGTGCCAGCAGCCGACAGGGGGCCCCACGTAGCAATCAGCCCCAGCATTTT,CASSRQGAPRSNQPQHF
TRBV7-9,few,TRBJ2-5,.,TGTGCCAGCAGCTTTGGTGGGAGTGAGACCCAGTACTTC,CASSFGGSETQYF
TRBV9,once,TRBJ2-7,TRBD2,TGTGCCAGCTACCCACTAGCGGTGTTCTACGAGCAGTACTTC,CASYPLAVFYEQYF
TRBV5-1,.,TRBJ1-4,TRBD1,TGCGCCAGCAGCGGCGGACAGGGGGAAAGTGAAAAACTGTTTTTT,CASSGGQGESEKLFF
TRBV23-1,.,TRBJ2-3,TRBD2,TGCGCCAGCAGGCACCTTGCGGGGGGACCTGGGTCGCAGTATTTT,CASRHLAGGPGSQYF
TRBV29-1,.,TRBJ1-1,.,TGCAGCGCCGAGACACCGACGACTGAAGCTTTCTTT,CSAETPTTEAFF
TRBV10-1,once,TRBJ2-5,TRBD2,TGCGCCAGCAGTGAGTCGGCAGCGGGAGGAGAGACCCAGTACTTC,CASSESAAGGETQYF
TRBV5-1,once,TRBJ2-5,.,TGCGCCAGCAGCTCCCCGGGGGACTACCAAGAGACCCAGTACTTC,CASSSPGDYQETQYF
TRBV28,.,TRBJ2-2,TRBD2,TGTGCCAGCAGGCCGGGAGGAATCAACACCGGGGAGCTGTTTTTT,CASRPGGINTGELFF
TRBV28,.,TRBJ1-1,.,TGTGCCAGCACCACCAGGGCGGTTAAAGCTTTCTTT,CASTTRAVKAFF
TRBV7-2,.,TRBJ2-1,TRBD1,TGTGCCAGCAGCTTACTGGGGACAGGGTACAATGAGCAGTTCTTC,CASSLLGTGYNEQFF
TRBV6-4,.,TRBJ2-3,TRBD2,TGTGCCAGCAGTGACGGGGGGGGAGATACGCAGTATTTT,CASSDGGGDTQYF
TRBV5-4,.,TRBJ2-1,TRBD1,TGTGCCAGCAGCTCACGACAGGGGGCGAGCAATGAGCAGTTCTTC,CASSSRQGASNEQFF
TRBV30,few,TRBJ2-2,TRBD2,TGTGCCTGGAGCTCCGGGACAGGAGGACTAGCGGGGTACACCGGGGAGCTGTTTTTT,CAWSSGTGGLAGYTGELFF
TRBV4-1,few,TRBJ2-7,TRBD2,TGCGCCACTGCGTACGGGGGGACTAGCGGGACCTCCTACGAGCAGTACTTC,CATAYGGTSGTSYEQYF
TRBV30,.,TRBJ2-5,TRBD1,TGTGCCTGGCGAAACAGACAGGGTCAAGAGACCCAGTACTTC,CAWRNRQGQETQYF
TRBV29-1,.,TRBJ2-7,.,TGCAGCGTGGTGAGGGGGGGCGCTTCGTTCGAGCAGTACTTC,CSVVRGGASFEQYF
TRBV27,.,TRBJ2-3,TRBD2,TGTGCCAGCAGCTCCCTTCGCGGGAGGGGCACAGATACGCAGTATTTT,CASSSLRGRGTDTQYF
TRBV27,.,TRBJ1-5,.,TGTGCCAGCAGTTCGAAACAGGGCTTTAGCAATCAGCCCCAGCATTTT,CASSSKQGFSNQPQHF
TRBV27,.,TRBJ2-1,TRBD2,TGTGCCAGTCGAGCGGGAGGGAGGAATGAGCAGTTCTTC,CASRAGGRNEQFF
TRBV27,many,TRBJ1-1,.,TGTGCCAGCAGTTTAGGGGCAGAACTTGAAGCTTTCTTT,CASSLGAELEAFF
TRBV15,.,TRBJ2-7,TRBD1,TGTGCCACCAGCAGAGGCCGAAGGGACAGGGGAAAAGGCTACGAGCAGTACTTC,CATSRGRRDRGKGYEQYF
TRBV7-2,.,TRBJ1-5,.,TGTGCCAGCAGCATTCAGGGAAGTGGTCAGCCCCAGCATTTT,CASSIQGSGQPQHF
TRBV5-4,.,TRBJ2-7,TRBD1,TGTGCCAGCAGCCTGGACAGGGACTCCTACGAGCAGTACTTC,CASSLDRDSYEQYF
TRBV6-6,.,TRBJ1-2,.,TGTGCCAGCACCAATTCCCCGACTGAAGTCTATGGCTACACCTTC,CASTNSPTEVYGYTF
TRBV28,.,TRBJ1-2,.,TGTGCCAGCAGTTTGAGGAAAAATCTTGGGAACTATGGCTACACCTTC,CASSLRKNLGNYGYTF
TRBV5-1,.,TRBJ1-5,TRBD1,TGCGCCAGCAGCATAGGGACAGATCAGCCCCAGCATTTT,CASSIGTDQPQHF
TRBV6-5,once,TRBJ2-5,TRBD2,TGTGCCAGCAGTTACGTAGGCTCCCTGGGGGGGGAGACCCAGTACTTC,CASSYVGSLGGETQYF
TRBV30,.,TRBJ2-2,.,TGTGCCTGGAGTTACAGGGAGGGGGAGCTGTTTTTT,CAWSYREGELFF
TRBV7-9,.,TRBJ2-1,.,TGTGCCAGCAGCTTCCCGGGGTTGGCTTCTCACTCCTACAATGAGCAGTTCTTC,CASSFPGLASHSYNEQFF
TRBV18,.,TRBJ2-7,.,TGTGCCAGCTCACCACCTAGCATCTACGAGCAGTACTTC,CASSPPSIYEQYF
TRBV27,.,TRBJ2-5,.,TGTGCCAGCAGCCCAGGGTGGAGGGGGACCCAGTACTTC,CASSPGWRGTQYF
TRBV19,.,TRBJ1-5,.,TGTGCCAGTAGCCCGGGACAAGCCGTAGGAAGCCAGCCCCAGCATTTT,CASSPGQAVGSQPQHF
TRBV24-1,once,TRBJ2-7,.,TGTGCCACCAGTGAATCGGACTCGACCTACGAGCAGTACTTC,CATSESDSTYEQYF
TRBV4-1,.,TRBJ2-1,TRBD2,TGCGCCAGCAGCCAAGATCTAAGCGGGGGCGCCTGGGATGAGCAGTTCTTC,CASSQDLSGGAWDEQFF
TRBV5-5,.,TRBJ1-3,.,TGTGCCAGCAGCCCACGGACTGACTCTGGAAACACCATATATTTT,CASSPRTDSGNTIYF
TRBV6-5,.,TRBJ1-2,.,TGTGCCACCCGTTGGGGGCGCATGGGTGGCTACACCTTC,CATRWGRMGGYTF
TRBV18,.,TRBJ1-2,TRBD1,TGTGCCAGCTCACCACCCGGGACAGCCCATAACTATGGCTACACCTTC,CASSPPGTAHNYGYTF
TRBV7-8,few,TRBJ2-1,TRBD2,TGTGCCAGCAGCTTAGTGGGACTAGCGGTGGGGGGTGAGCAGTTCTTC,CASSLVGLAVGGEQFF
TRBV6-5,once,TRBJ1-2,.,TGTGCCAGCAGGGCCGGGACACCGTATGGCTACACCTTC,CASRAGTPYGYTF
TRBV11-2,.,TRBJ2-3,TRBD2,TGTGCCAGCAGCTCCGGGACTAGCGGCACAGATACGCAGTATTTT,CASSSGTSGTDTQYF
TRBV6-5,once,TRBJ2-1,TRBD2,TGTGCCAGCAGTCAAACTAGCGGGGGGTATAATGAGCAGTTCTTC,CASSQTSGGYNEQFF
TRBV10-1,.,TRBJ2-7,.,TGCGCCAGCAGGTCGAGGCTAGAAGAGGCCTACGAGCAGTACTTC,CASRSRLEEAYEQYF
TRBV7-2,.,TRBJ2-5,.,TGTGCTTCACTCTGGGGGGTTGGAATGGAAGAGACCCAGTACTTC,CASLWGVGMEETQYF
TRBV5-4,.,TRBJ2-1,TRBD2,TGTGCCAGCAGCTCTAGCGGGGGGCCCTCCTACAATGAGCAGTTCTTC,CASSSSGGPSYNEQFF